This TCR beta chain comes out of a study of cytomegalovirus exposure and HLA in healthy donors. Study-level results: Within a later analysis, the majority of CMV-associated TCR beta chains appeared HLA-restricted.

Regarding this clone: Antigen unknown. The conserved phenylalanine or tryptophan is not found at the CDR3 terminus, so this likely reflects a read error.

The primer mix had 60 Vbeta and 13 Jbeta primers. The table came from immunoSEQ multiplex PCR; TCRdb's copy has only in-frame clones and leaves some out. Of around 140,000 clones in the sample, approximately 80% were seen once. Trimming cost V 7 bases and J 8 bases, with 20 bases left between them. Germline V gives CDR1 LGHNT, CDR2 FRNRAP. The CDR3 loop spans 15 amino acids. Sequencing input: PBMCs. The clonotype was recovered from a man aged 40-49 years in good health and CMV-seronegative. The chain is built from TRBV12-5 and TRBJ1-4; D is ambiguous. This CDR3 reads CASAAEAGFGEKLFL. The CDR3, as DNA: TGTGCTAGTGCCGCCGAAGCGGGTTTCGGAGAAAAACTGTTTCTT.